The present T cell receptor (beta chain) was sequenced within a study of human T cells and chemical hapten exposure. This CDR3 has 15 amino acids. V dropped 1 base and J dropped 3 bases, with 10 bases sitting between them. CDR1 and CDR2 from the germline V gene are SEHNR and FQNEAQ (reference sequence). TCRdb re-called the RACE reads through MiXCR, storing one row per CDR3 protein. The data contain about 100,000 distinct CDR3 sequences, roughly 11% of them seen just once; the ten biggest clones take up about 3%. This clonotype was detected only a few times. Time point in this sample: patch test 2, 6 weeks after DPC sensitization. The sample's treatment: therapeutic diphenylcyclopropenone sensitization with weekly scalp DPC.

The rearrangement links TRBV7-9 to TRBJ1-5; unclear D gene. Sequencing was performed on whole blood, taken in connection with sensitization to the hapten diphenylcyclopropenone (DPC). The TCR comes from a woman between 35 and 50 years old with alopecia areata. Some clones in this sample may be carry-over from other donors' samples. In DNA form, the CDR3 reads TGTGCCAGCAGCTTAGGGGCAGACAACAATCAGCCCCAGCATTTT. Translation gives CASSLGADNNQPQHF.